The clone carrying this T cell receptor (beta chain) has only a few counts. These data are taken from a study of T cell repertoires in cytomegalovirus infection. TCRdb re-derived calls from the reads in MiXCR, one entry per CDR3 protein. The sample has over 150,000 distinct CDR3 sequences, about a sixth seen once. Trimming stripped 1 base from V and 8 bases from J, with 12 bases between. This CDR3 is built from 14 residues. The V and J genes are TRBV12-3 or TRBV12-4 and TRBJ2-1; D unresolved. The receptor's source is a human donor in good health (CMV status not recorded). Some clones in this sample may be carry-over from other donors' samples. The sequencing sample was made of CD8+ T cells from PBMCs. The CDR3 DNA reads as TGTGCCAGCAGTTTAGTCCGGATCGGCGATGAGCAGTTCTTC. This translates into CASSLVRIGDEQFF.